This T cell receptor beta chain emerged from a study of cytomegalovirus exposure and HLA in healthy donors. PCR amplification relied on 60 Vbeta primers (plus 13 Jbeta primers). Generated by immunoSEQ multiplex PCR, the TCRdb table keeps only in-frame clones and is missing some. Among about 150,000 clones listed, about 85% were seen once. Study-wide points: Analyzed later, most CMV-associated TCR beta chains appeared HLA-restricted. It was 150 to 200 TCR beta chains that were listed as cytomegalovirus-associated.

This clone was counted a few times. The antigen is undetermined. After removal of 5 bases from V and 4 bases from J, the junction contained 8 bases not matched to a gene. CDR3 length: 14 residues. Germline V gene sequence: CDR1 SQVTM, CDR2 ANQGSEA. The material sequenced was PBMCs. The clonotype was recovered from a boy aged 2 to 9 in good health and CMV-seronegative. The chain combines TRBV29-1 with TRBJ1-5; TRBD1 matches 7 bases. CDR3 sequence (DNA): TGCAGCGTTCTTCAGGGGGACCGAAATCAGCCCCAGCATTTT. This codes for CSVLQGDRNQPQHF. Full variable domain (rest looked up from reference TRBV29-1 and TRBJ1-5): SAVISQKPSRDICQRGTSLTIQCQVDSQVTMMFWYRQQPGQSLTLIATANQGSEATYESGFVIDKFPISRPNLTFSTLTVSNMSPEDSSIYLCSVLQGDRNQPQHFGDGTRLSIL.